These T cell receptor beta chains were read from a single sample in a study of blood T cell repertoires in COVID-19. Assay used: immunoSEQ multiplex PCR; TCRdb lists only in-frame clones, some missing. The sample holds 330,000 or so clones, more than 90% seen once. The specimen was PBMCs or T cells enriched from blood (not recorded which). The origin of the receptors is a woman in her twenties or thirties who had recovered from COVID-19. The CDR3 runs from the conserved cysteine through the conserved F or W. D genes are given only for firm matches. Clone size is shown for a subset of rows, as once, few, many or a class of expanded clone.

j_call | clone_size | v_call | d_call | cdr3_aa | cdr3_nt
TRBJ2-5 | NA | TRBV28 | TRBD1 | CASSLRDRDLETQYF | TGTGCCAGCAGTTTAAGGGACAGGGATTTAGAGACCCAGTACTTC
TRBJ2-7 | once | TRBV27 | NA | CASSLSMASHEQYF | TGTGCCAGCAGTTTATCGATGGCTTCTCACGAGCAGTACTTC
TRBJ1-6 | once | TRBV6-2/TRBV6-3 | NA | CASSSDGGGDASPPLHF | TGTGCCAGCAGTTCCGATGGAGGAGGGGACGCTTCCCCCCCCCTCCACTTT
TRBJ1-6 | NA | TRBV6-2/TRBV6-3 | TRBD1 | CASSYRQGNSPLHF | TGTGCCAGCAGTTACCGACAGGGTAATTCACCCCTCCACTTT
TRBJ1-5 | few | TRBV6-4 | NA | CASSDRDIRKHSNQPQHF | TGTGCCAGCAGTGACCGGGACATTCGCAAACATAGCAATCAGCCCCAGCATTTT
TRBJ1-6 | NA | TRBV7-2 | NA | CASSLTGSYNSPLHF | TGTGCCAGCAGCTTAACAGGGTCCTATAATTCACCCCTCCACTTT
TRBJ1-6 | NA | TRBV18 | TRBD1 | CASSPVGQGLGDSPLHF | TGTGCCAGCTCACCAGTCGGACAGGGGCTGGGAGATTCACCCCTCCACTTT
TRBJ1-5 | NA | TRBV28 | NA | CASSLSGRQPQHF | TGTGCCAGCAGTTTATCAGGGCGCCAGCCCCAGCATTTT
TRBJ2-1 | once | TRBV7-2 | NA | CASSPSGIARGQQFF | TGTGCCAGCAGTCCTTCGGGGATAGCGAGAGGTCAGCAGTTCTTC
TRBJ2-7 | NA | TRBV9 | NA | CASSVEGYFYEQYF | TGTGCCAGCAGCGTAGAGGGGTACTTCTACGAGCAGTACTTC
TRBJ1-1 | NA | TRBV18 | TRBD1 | CASSPRRGQGNTEAFF | TGTGCCAGCTCACCACGCCGAGGACAGGGCAACACTGAAGCTTTCTTT
TRBJ1-1 | NA | TRBV19 | NA | CATPVGGAFF | TGTGCCACCCCTGTCGGGGGAGCTTTCTTT